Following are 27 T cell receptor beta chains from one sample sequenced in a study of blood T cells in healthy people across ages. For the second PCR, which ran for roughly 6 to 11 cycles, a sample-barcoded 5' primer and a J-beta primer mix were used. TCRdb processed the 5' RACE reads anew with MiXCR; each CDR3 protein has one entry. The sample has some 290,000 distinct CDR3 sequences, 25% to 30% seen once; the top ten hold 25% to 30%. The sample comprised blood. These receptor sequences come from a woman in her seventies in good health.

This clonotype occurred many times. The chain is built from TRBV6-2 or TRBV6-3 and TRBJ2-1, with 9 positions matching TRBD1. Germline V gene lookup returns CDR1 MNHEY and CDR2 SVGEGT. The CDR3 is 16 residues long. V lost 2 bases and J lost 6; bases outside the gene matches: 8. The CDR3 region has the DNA TGTGCCAGCAGTTACCCCGGGACAGGGTCAGTCAATGAGCAGTTCTTC. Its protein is CASSYPGTGSVNEQFF.

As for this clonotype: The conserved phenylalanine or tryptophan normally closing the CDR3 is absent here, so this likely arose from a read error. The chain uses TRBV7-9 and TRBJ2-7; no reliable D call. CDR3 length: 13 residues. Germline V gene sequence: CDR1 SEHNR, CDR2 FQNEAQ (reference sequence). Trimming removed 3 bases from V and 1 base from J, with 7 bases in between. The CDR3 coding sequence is TGTGCCAGCAGCTTTTCCGAGTCCTACGAGCAGTACCTC. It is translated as CASSFSESYEQYL.

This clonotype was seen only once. The CDR3 protein is CASSLVGLAGSKQYF. As DNA, the CDR3 is TGTGCCAGCAGCTTAGTAGGACTAGCGGGGTCGAAACAGTACTTC. The chain uses TRBV11-1 and TRBJ2-7, with 12 bases identical to TRBD2. The V gene end was trimmed by 1 base and the J gene end by 10 bases; junction bases not matched to a gene: 8. Per the germline V gene, CDR1 is SGHAT and CDR2 is FQDESV (reference sequence). The CDR3 contains 15 residues.

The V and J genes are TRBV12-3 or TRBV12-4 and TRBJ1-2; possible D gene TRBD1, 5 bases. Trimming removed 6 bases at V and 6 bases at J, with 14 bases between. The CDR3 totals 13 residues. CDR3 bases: TGTGCCAGCAGCCAAGGGACCCTGAATGGCTACACCTTC. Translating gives CASSQGTLNGYTF.

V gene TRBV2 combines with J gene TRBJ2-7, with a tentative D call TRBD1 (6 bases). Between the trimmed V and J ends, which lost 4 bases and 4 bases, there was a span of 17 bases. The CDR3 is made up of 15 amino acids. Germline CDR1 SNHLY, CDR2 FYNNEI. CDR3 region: CASSGRDIPGYEQYF. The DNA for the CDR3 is TGTGCCAGCAGTGGCCGGGACATCCCCGGATACGAGCAGTACTTC.

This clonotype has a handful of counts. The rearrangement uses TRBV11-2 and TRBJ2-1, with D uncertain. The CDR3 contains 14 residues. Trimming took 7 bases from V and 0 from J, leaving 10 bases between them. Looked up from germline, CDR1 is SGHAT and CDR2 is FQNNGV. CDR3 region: CASTLTRSYNEQFF. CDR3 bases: TGTGCCAGCACCCTTACACGCTCCTACAATGAGCAGTTCTTC.

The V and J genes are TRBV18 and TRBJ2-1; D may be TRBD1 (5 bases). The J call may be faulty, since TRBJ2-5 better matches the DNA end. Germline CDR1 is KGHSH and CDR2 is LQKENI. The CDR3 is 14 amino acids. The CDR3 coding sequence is TGTGCCAGCTCACCAGTAGGGGACCAAGAGACCCAGTACTTC. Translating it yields CASSPVGDQETQYF.

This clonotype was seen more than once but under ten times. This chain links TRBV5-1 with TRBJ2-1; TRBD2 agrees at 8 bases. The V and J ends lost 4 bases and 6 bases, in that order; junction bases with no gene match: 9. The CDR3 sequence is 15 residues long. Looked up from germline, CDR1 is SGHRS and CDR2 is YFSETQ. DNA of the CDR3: TGCGCCAGCAGCCCCCGGACTAGCTCGATCAATGAGCAGTTCTTC. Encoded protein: CASSPRTSSINEQFF.

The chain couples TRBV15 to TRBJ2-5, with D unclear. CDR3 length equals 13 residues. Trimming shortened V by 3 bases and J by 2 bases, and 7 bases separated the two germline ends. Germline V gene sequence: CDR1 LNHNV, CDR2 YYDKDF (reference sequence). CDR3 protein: CATSSGLQETQYF. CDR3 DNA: TGTGCCACCAGCAGCGGGCTACAAGAGACCCAGTACTTC.

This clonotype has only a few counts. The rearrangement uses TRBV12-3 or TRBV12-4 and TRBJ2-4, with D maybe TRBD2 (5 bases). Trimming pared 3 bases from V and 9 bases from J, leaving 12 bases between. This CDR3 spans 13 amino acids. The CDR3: CASSFQLEGIQYF. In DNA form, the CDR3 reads TGTGCCAGCAGTTTCCAACTAGAGGGCATTCAGTACTTC.

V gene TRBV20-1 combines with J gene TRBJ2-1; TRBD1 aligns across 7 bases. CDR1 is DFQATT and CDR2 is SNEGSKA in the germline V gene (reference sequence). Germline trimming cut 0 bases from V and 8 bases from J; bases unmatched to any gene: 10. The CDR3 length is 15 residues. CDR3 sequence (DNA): TGCAGTGCTAGAGATCTGGCCAGGGGGAAGCATGAGCAGTTCTTC. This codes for CSARDLARGKHEQFF.

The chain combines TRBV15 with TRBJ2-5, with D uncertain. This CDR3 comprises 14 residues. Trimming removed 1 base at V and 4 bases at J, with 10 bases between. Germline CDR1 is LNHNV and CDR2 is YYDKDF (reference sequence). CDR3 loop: CATSRGSLGETQYF. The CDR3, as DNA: TGTGCCACCAGCAGAGGCTCCCTGGGAGAGACCCAGTACTTC.

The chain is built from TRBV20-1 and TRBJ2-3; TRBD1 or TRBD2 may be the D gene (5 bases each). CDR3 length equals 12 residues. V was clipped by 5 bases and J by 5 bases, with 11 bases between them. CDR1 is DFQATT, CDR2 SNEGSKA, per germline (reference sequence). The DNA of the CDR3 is TGCAGTGCTGGAGGACACTTAGATACGCAGTATTTT. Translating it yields CSAGGHLDTQYF.

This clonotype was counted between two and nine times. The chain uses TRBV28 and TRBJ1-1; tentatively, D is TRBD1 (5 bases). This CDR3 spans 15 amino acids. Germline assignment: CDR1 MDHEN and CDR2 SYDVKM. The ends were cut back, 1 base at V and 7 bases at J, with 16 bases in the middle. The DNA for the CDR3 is TGTGCCAGCAGTTTATCAGGGTTGGTCTTCGTTGAAGCTTTCTTT. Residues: CASSLSGLVFVEAFF.

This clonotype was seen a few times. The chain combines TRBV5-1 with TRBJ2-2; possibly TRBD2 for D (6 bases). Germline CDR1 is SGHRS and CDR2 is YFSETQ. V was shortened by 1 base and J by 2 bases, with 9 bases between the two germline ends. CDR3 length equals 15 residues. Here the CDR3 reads CASSLSSANTGELFF. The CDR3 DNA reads TGCGCCAGCAGCTTGTCTAGCGCTAACACCGGGGAGCTGTTTTTT.

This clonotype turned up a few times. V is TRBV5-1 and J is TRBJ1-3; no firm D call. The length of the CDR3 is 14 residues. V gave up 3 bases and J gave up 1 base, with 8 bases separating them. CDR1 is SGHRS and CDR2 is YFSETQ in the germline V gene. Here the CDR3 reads CASSSGGSGNTIYF. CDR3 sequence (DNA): TGCGCCAGCAGCTCTGGTGGGTCTGGAAACACCATATATTTT.

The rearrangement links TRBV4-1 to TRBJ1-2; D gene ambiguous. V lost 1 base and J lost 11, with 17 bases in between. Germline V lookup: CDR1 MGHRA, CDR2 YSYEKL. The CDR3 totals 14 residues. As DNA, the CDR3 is TGCGCCAGCAGCCAAGCTGACCTACCGGAGGCATACACCTTC. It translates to CASSQADLPEAYTF.

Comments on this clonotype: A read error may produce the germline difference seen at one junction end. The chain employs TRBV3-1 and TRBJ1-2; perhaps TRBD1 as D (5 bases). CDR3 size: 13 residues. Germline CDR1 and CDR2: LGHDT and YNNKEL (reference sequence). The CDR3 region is CTSSQVGAGGYTF. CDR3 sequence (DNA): TGTACCAGCAGCCAAGTAGGGGCGGGGGGCTACACCTTC.

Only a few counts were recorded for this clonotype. CDR3 in DNA: TGTGCCATCAGTGCGCCCGGACAGGGGAGCGAGCAGTACTTC. Residues: CAISAPGQGSEQYF. The chain recombines TRBV10-3 with TRBJ2-7; 9 bases fit TRBD1. The germline V gene has CDR1 ENHRY and CDR2 SYGVKD. The CDR3 length is 14 residues. V lost 4 bases and J lost 6; bases outside the gene matches: 7.

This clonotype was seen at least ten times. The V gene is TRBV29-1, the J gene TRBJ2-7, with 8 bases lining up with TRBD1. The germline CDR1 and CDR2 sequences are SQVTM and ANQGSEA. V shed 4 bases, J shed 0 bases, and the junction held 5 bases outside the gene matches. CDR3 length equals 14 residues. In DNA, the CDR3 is TGCAGCGTTGGCGGACAGGGCACCTCCTACGAGCAGTACTTC. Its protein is CSVGGQGTSYEQYF.

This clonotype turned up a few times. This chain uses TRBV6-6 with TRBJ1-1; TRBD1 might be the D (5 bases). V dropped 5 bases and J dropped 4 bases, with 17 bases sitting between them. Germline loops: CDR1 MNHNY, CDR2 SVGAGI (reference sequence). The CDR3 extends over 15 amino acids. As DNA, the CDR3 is TGTGCCAGCAGTCAAACGGGCGGGGACGGCACTGAAGCTTTCTTT. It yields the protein CASSQTGGDGTEAFF.

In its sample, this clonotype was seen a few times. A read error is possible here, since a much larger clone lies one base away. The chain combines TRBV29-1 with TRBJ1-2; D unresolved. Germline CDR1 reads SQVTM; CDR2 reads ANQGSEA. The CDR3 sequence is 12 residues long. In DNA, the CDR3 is TGCAGCGTTGAATGGCAGAACTGTGGCTACACCTTC. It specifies CSVEWQNCGYTF.

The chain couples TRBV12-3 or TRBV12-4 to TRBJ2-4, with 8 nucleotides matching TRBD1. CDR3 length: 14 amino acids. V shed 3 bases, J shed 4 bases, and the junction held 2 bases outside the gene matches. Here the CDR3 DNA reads TGTGCCAGCAGTTTTGGGACAGGAAAAAACATTCAGTACTTC. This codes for CASSFGTGKNIQYF.

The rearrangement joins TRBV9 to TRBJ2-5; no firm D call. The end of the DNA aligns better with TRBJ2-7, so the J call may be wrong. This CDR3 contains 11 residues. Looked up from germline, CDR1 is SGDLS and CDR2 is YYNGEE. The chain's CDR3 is CASKDRYEQYF. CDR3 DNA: TGTGCCAGCAAGGACCGCTACGAGCAGTACTTC.

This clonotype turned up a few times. CDR3 sequence: CASSGRGTNEKLFF. CDR3 DNA sequence: TGTGCCAGCAGTGGGAGAGGGACTAATGAAAAACTGTTTTTT. V gene TRBV6-1 combines with J gene TRBJ1-4, with D unresolved. This CDR3 is 14 amino acids long. Germline V lookup: CDR1 MNHNS, CDR2 SASEGT. V was pared by 4 bases and J by 2 bases, with 8 bases between.

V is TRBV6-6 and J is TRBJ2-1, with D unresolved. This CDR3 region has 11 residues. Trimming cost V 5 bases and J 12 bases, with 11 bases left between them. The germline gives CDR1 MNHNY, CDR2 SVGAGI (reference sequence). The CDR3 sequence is CASSPQKGQFF. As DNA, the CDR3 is TGTGCCAGCAGTCCTCAGAAGGGGCAGTTCTTC.

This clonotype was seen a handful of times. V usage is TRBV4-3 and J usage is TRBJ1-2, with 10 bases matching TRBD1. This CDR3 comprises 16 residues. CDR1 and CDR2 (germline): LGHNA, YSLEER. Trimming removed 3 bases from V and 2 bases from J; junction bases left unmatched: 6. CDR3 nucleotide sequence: TGCGCCAGCAGCCAGGGACAGGGGCCGGGGAACTATGGCTACACCTTC. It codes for CASSQGQGPGNYGYTF.